What follows is one T cell receptor beta chain and its context. What this receptor recognizes is not known. Base qualities are not provided; no much larger clone lies one nucleotide away. This sample is part of a study of cytomegalovirus exposure and HLA in healthy donors (dated by TCRdb to the late 2010s). General notes on the study: In an earlier analysis of 550 to 750 of the donors, around 300 Gb of sequence data and 90 million to 130 million unique TCR beta sequences from 180 million or so T cells were reported. The study profiled the T cell repertoires of 500 to 800 subjects by immunosequencing and related them to cytomegalovirus serostatus. The number of donors typed differed by locus, with about 629-630 for A, B, C, DRB1 and DQB1, more than 500 for DQA1, over 600 for DPA1, and about 450 for DPB1. The study combined high-throughput TCR immunosequencing, statistical association of individual TCRs with disease status, and machine learning to predict cytomegalovirus infection status. Every repertoire in the discovery cohort had been generated on one and the same sequencing platform. Rather than using new phenotypic data, the later analysis identified candidate immune exposures from TCR beta sequences and from how often those sequences occurred across donors. A later analysis re-analyzed previously published TCR beta repertoires from 550 to 700 donors and added high-resolution HLA genotyping to study TCR occurrence patterns. Several DR-DQ haplotypes were handled as single units for association and clustering because linkage in the cohort was strong. Donor age, sex, ethnicity and CMV serostatus were compiled alongside the repertoire data. A later genetic analysis took genome-wide SNP genotypes for about three fifths of the 666 donors and used that subset as a discovery cohort. Among some 400 genotyped donors of the cohort, an average of approximately 240,000 unique TCR beta nucleotide sequences were sequenced per donor, 15% to 20% of them non-productive. The aim of the study was to test whether cataloging public T cell receptors could identify signatures of past pathogen exposure. About 300 gigabases of sequencing data and roughly 90 million unique TCR sequences were included in an early release covering around 650 HLA-typed donors. Besides the first cohort of some 670 subjects, a separate validation cohort made up of roughly 120 different subjects was used. The genetic ancestry cluster associated with self-reported Caucasian donors included 70% to 85% of the roughly 390 genotyped donors. HLA typing covered class I and class II loci at four-digit resolution. An earlier analysis of several hundred of the donors applied high-throughput TCR beta sequencing to assess whether each TCR beta V gene segment acted as functional or pseudogenic. Findings and caveats that apply to the study as a whole: Because HLA typing was missing for some donors at each locus, association tests included only the typed subset. When HLA alleles, especially DR and DQ, strongly co-occurred, attributing TCR associations to individual alleles was difficult. A later analysis found that most CMV-associated TCR beta chains appeared HLA-restricted, with HLA associations seemingly driven largely by CMV exposure. Broadly in line with IMGT annotations, most TCR beta V segments showed up in productive rearrangements about 87% or about 30% of the time in an earlier analysis of some 590 of the donors. Sequencing depth was assumed to be roughly uniform across donors in the presence/absence analyses, though that assumption may not hold. Three of the identified cytomegalovirus-associated TCR beta chains were confirmed in vitro to be specific for cytomegalovirus antigens. Most TCR sequences were seen in very few donors, while some public TCRs were found in many individuals. The classifier was reported to diagnose cytomegalovirus status with high specificity and sensitivity in both the original and validation cohorts. A later analysis found that TCR association rates varied across HLA loci, with DRB1 alleles showing the most associated TCRs and HLA-C alleles the fewest. According to a later genetic analysis, donors in an Asian-associated ancestry cluster had fewer N-insertions in productive TCRs than the roughly 670-donor mean. The earlier analysis of about 600 of the donors excluded around 17 rarely observed V segments, including chromosome 9 orphons, because counts were too low. A total of fewer than 200 TCR beta chains were listed by the study as associated with cytomegalovirus. At a false discovery rate of 0.05, a later analysis linked about 16,000 TCR beta sequences to specific HLA alleles. According to a later analysis, parvovirus B19, influenza, CMV and Epstein-Barr virus appeared linked to several top co-occurrence clusters. In this cohort, only TCR beta chains were sequenced, and detectable features were limited by the absence of alpha or paired-chain data. In a later analysis, HLA-associated TCR beta chains were found to be more clonally expanded and to have lower generation probabilities than equally common non-associated chains. According to the authors, the approach could potentially be generalized to other disease states and immunological phenotypes. Correlated functional status among segregating V segments might be attributable to linkage disequilibrium, but an unknown experimental factor could not be ruled out. A group of highly shared sequence variants was considered likely to be a technical artifact of the sequencing pipeline. V-gene and J-gene trimming of TCR beta chains was associated with a missense DCLRE1C variant in a later genetic analysis, and the association was replicated in an independent cohort. Some IMGT-functional V segments, including TRBV6-2 and TRBV6-3, could not be told apart with the 87-base-pair reads, so those segments were excluded. The only immune exposure information available for the cohort was CMV serostatus. A further reported finding was that TCR beta sequences accurately predicted the HLA-A and HLA-B alleles for most subjects in the first cohort.

To prepare the library, the immunoSEQ multiplex PCR assay was applied. For the multiplex PCR, a mixture combining 60 forward primers for TCR Vbeta segments and 13 reverse primers for TCR Jbeta segments was used. The CDR3 region of rearranged TCR beta genes was amplified from genomic DNA by a multiplex PCR assay. The amplified TCR beta libraries were sequenced on the Illumina HiSeq System as 87-base-pair reads. Turning to the authors' computational methods: A later analysis tallied roughly 76 million unique TCR beta chains across the 550 to 850 repertoires, and some 12 million of those chains were shared by two or more donors. To remove PCR and sequencing errors, raw reads were error-corrected and collapsed into unique sequences using a nearest-neighbor algorithm that merged closely related sequences. V, D and J gene segments were assigned by aligning CDR3 sequences to IMGT reference sequences. For a sequence to be retained, a match of at least six nucleotides to both a V gene segment and a J gene segment was required. A rearrangement was called productive if the CDR3 had no stop codons and remained in frame with V and J, and every other rearrangement was called non-productive. Following IMGT convention, CDR3 was defined as the stretch from the second conserved V-encoded cysteine to the conserved J-encoded phenylalanine. The earlier analysis of some 600 of the donors excluded sequences that lacked an unambiguous match to a single V gene segment. An earlier analysis of a few hundred of the donors classified V segments as functional when productive rearrangements were above 56.7% and as segregating when the standard deviation between donors was above 5%. A statistical classification framework was developed to diagnose cytomegalovirus status using the catalog of TCR beta chain sequences. V and J gene assignment, in a later analysis, came from comparing TCR nucleotide sequences with IMGT/GENE-DB human TR gene sequences. Using the TCRdist pipeline, a later analysis assigned CDR3 sequences along with most-parsimonious VDJ recombination scenarios. In a later analysis, each TCR beta chain was defined by its CDR3 amino acid sequence together with its V-gene family, and reads lacking a unique V-gene family were excluded. In a later analysis, nearly 600 highly shared, low-generation-probability nucleotide sequences were removed to address suspected cross-contamination and a sequencing artifact. In a later analysis, a clonal expansion index for each public chain was calculated from normalized within-repertoire ranks of inferred template counts. Generation probabilities in a later analysis came from a VDJ recombination model fitted to out-of-frame rearrangements, and those results were checked against IGoR. In a later analysis, hypergeometric tests were used to score TCR-TCR, TCR-HLA and TCR-CMV co-occurrence, with a repertoire-size bias correction applied to TCR pairs. In a later analysis, false discovery rates were estimated by permuting HLA or CMV assignments 20 times. In a later analysis, co-occurring TCRs were grouped with DBSCAN, and TCRdist sequence similarity was added when clustering was performed within HLA-allele-positive subsets. Repertoires with fewer than 30,000 or more than 120,000 public chains were left out of co-occurrence clustering, as were a handful of repertoires with anomalous nucleotide sharing. TCRdb took this table from immuneACCESS and kept in-frame rearrangements with V and J called. Such tables lack part of the clones; where checked against another copy, unresolved V genes explain under half of the gap, and the rest is unexplained. The V and J calls and the clone size are those of that table, but D and trimming were determined from the DNA. The sample data list around 190,000 clones, and roughly 80% of these were observed just once. The leading ten clones occupy 5% to 7% of the sample.

CDR1 LNHDA and CDR2 SQIVND were looked up in the germline V gene (reference sequence). Trimming accounts for 7 bases at V and 6 bases at J, while the number of junction bases matched to no gene is 11. Taken from cysteine to phenylalanine, the CDR3 has 16 residues. Only the CDR3 DNA is retained, 48 bases long and in frame from the first base. The cohort consisted of some 730 healthy bone marrow donors. At the time of sampling, all cohort members were nominally healthy, though unrecorded immune exposures were likely present. The donor tested CMV seronegative and was one of the 352 seronegative cohort members. A peripheral blood sample was provided by each donor, and peripheral blood mononuclear cells were used for TCR beta sequencing. Genomic DNA extraction from the blood cell samples was performed with the Qiagen DNeasy Blood Extraction Kit.

Sequencing was done on a sample of PBMCs. This clonotype originated in a man in his forties in good health and CMV-seronegative. This sequence uses TRBV19 and TRBJ1-5; the junction holds 11 bases that match TRBD1. The nucleotide sequence is given as TGTGCCAGTACCCCTTCAGGACAGGGGGCCTTTCAGCCCCAGCATTTT. Translated, this gives CASTPSGQGAFQPQHF.